This is a list of T cell receptor beta chains from one sample in a study of OX40 agonist ivuxolimab in advanced cancers. The table came from immunoSEQ multiplex PCR; TCRdb's copy has only in-frame clones and leaves some out. The sample consists of over 45,000 clones, about 80% of them appearing once. Specimen: CD4+ or CD8+ T cells sorted from blood, collected in a trial of the OX40 agonist ivuxolimab. The receptors here all came from an adult with an advanced solid tumor such as melanoma, head and neck, liver or kidney cancer. Both conserved end residues are part of each CDR3. The order of the fields is CDR3 length, J gene, clone size, D gene, V gene, CDR3 DNA, CDR3 protein. A D gene is named only where the DNA matches it firmly. Clone size is shown for a subset of rows, as once, few, many or a class of expanded clone.

length: 16; J: TRBJ1-1; size: -; D: TRBD1; V: TRBV5-4; DNA: TGTGCCAGCAGCCCCGGAGGGGGACAGGGAAACACTGAAGCTTTCTTT; CDR3: CASSPGGGQGNTEAFF
length: 14; J: TRBJ1-1; size: -; D: -; V: TRBV5-1; DNA: TGCGCCAGCAGCTTGGGCGACACGCACACTGAAGCTTTCTTT; CDR3: CASSLGDTHTEAFF
length: 14; J: TRBJ2-5; size: -; D: -; V: TRBV18; DNA: TGTGCCAGCTCACTCCGCCGGGACCAAGAGACCCAGTACTTC; CDR3: CASSLRRDQETQYF
length: 18; J: TRBJ1-5; size: few; D: TRBD1; V: TRBV4-1; DNA: TGCGCCAGCAGCCAAAATCCGACAGGGTTGATTGGAAGTCAGCCCCAGCATTTT; CDR3: CASSQNPTGLIGSQPQHF
length: 13; J: TRBJ1-2; size: -; D: TRBD1; V: TRBV27; DNA: TGTGCCAGCAGTCGACAGGGGGCAGGTGGCTACACCTTC; CDR3: CASSRQGAGGYTF
length: 15; J: TRBJ2-5; size: -; D: TRBD2; V: TRBV9; DNA: TGTGCCAGCAGCCTCGGGGGGAATAGACAGGAGACCCAGTACTTC; CDR3: CASSLGGNRQETQYF
length: 16; J: TRBJ2-3; size: -; D: TRBD2; V: TRBV2; DNA: TGTGCCAGCAGTCCCTCTAGCGGGATCCTCACAGATACGCAGTATTTT; CDR3: CASSPSSGILTDTQYF
length: 13; J: TRBJ1-2; size: -; D: -; V: TRBV6-6; DNA: TGTGCCAGCAGTTACGAGGGCCGTTATGGCTACACCTTC; CDR3: CASSYEGRYGYTF
length: 15; J: TRBJ2-2; size: -; D: -; V: TRBV9; DNA: TGTGCCAGCAGCTCCGGGACACCGAACACCGGGGAGCTGTTTTTT; CDR3: CASSSGTPNTGELFF
length: 16; J: TRBJ1-5; size: -; D: -; V: TRBV18; DNA: TGTGCCAGCTCAAACCGGCGGGGGGTATCCAATCAGCCCCAGCATTTT; CDR3: CASSNRRGVSNQPQHF